The clone carrying this T cell receptor (beta chain) turned up a few times. Its matching antigen is unknown. This record belongs to a study of shared clonotypes between healthy human individuals. Broader study findings: Only blood was sampled, and tissue TCR repertoires likely differ from blood ones. Larger estimated richness was generally recorded for naive subsets relative to memory subsets.

Germline V lookup: CDR1 MDHEN, CDR2 SYDVKM. This CDR3 is 13 amino acids long. V gave up 5 bases and J gave up 4 bases, with 11 bases separating them. Naive-designated CD8 cells lacked CD45RO, were positively enriched for CCR7, and omitted terminally differentiated effector memory CD45RA+ cells. In the source study's methods: ImmunoSEQ only sent back junction sequences with no quality scores, so filtering was done differently. Sequencing used immunoSEQ multiplex PCR; TCRdb keeps in-frame clones, though not all of them. V, J and clone size are those of that table, while D and trimming were read from the DNA. This sample carries about 1.9 million clones, 93% of them seen once, and the ten largest clones take around 1.7%.

The sequence was collected from a man aged 18 to 30 in good health. Some clones in this sample may be carry-over from other donors' samples. Sequenced input: naive CD8+ T cells from PBMCs. The chain carries TRBV28 and TRBJ1-1; weak D call: TRBD1 (5 bases). Here the CDR3 reads CASSGGEGTEAFF. Here the CDR3 DNA reads TGTGCCAGCAGTGGGGGGGAAGGCACTGAAGCTTTCTTT.